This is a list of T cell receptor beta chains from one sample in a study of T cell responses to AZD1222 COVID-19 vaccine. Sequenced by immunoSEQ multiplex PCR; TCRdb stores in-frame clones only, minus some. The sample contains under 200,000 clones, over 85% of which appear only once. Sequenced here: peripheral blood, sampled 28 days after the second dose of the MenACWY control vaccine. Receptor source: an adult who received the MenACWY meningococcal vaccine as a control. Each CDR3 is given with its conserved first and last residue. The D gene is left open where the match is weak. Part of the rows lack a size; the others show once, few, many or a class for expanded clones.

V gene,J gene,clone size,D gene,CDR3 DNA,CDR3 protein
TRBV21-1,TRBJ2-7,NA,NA,TGTGCCAGCAGCCCGCTTCCCCGGGACAGGGGGTACGAGCAGTACTTC,CASSPLPRDRGYEQYF
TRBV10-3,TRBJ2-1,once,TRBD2,TGTGCCATCAGTCCACCCGGGACTAGCTCATACAATGAGCAGTTCTTC,CAISPPGTSSYNEQFF
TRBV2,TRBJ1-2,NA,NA,TGTGCCAGCAGTGAGGGCCCGCCAAGGACAGCTAACTATGGCTACACCTTC,CASSEGPPRTANYGYTF
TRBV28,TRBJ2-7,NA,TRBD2,TGTGCCAGCAGGTCTCCGGGACTAGCGGGAGGGACCTACGAGCAGTACTTC,CASRSPGLAGGTYEQYF
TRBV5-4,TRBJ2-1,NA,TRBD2,TGTGCCAGCAGCTTGGCCGTACTAGCGGGCTACAATGAGCAGTTCTTC,CASSLAVLAGYNEQFF
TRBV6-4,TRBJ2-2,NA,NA,TGTGCCAGCAGTGAGGGGAGTGGTGCCGGGGAGCTGTTTTTT,CASSEGSGAGELFF
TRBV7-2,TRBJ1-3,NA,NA,TGTGCCAGCAGCCTGGGGCGGGGAAACACCATATATTTT,CASSLGRGNTIYF
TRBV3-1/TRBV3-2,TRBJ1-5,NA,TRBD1,TGTGCCAGCAGCCAAGCGACAGGGAATCAGCCCCAGCATTTT,CASSQATGNQPQHF
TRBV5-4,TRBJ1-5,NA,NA,TGTGCCAGCAGCTTATTGGGGGTTAATCAGCCCCAGCATTTT,CASSLLGVNQPQHF
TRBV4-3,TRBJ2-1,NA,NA,TGCGCCAGCAGCCAAGCCAGGACGGCACACAATGAGCAGTTCTTC,CASSQARTAHNEQFF
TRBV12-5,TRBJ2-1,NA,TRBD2,TGTGCTAGTGGTTTGGGGACTAGCGGATACTCCTACAATGAGCAGTTCTTC,CASGLGTSGYSYNEQFF
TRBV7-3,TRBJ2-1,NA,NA,TGTGCCAGCAGCTTCATACCGGGCCAAACCTACAATGAGCAGTTCTTC,CASSFIPGQTYNEQFF
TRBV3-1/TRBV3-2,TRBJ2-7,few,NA,TGTGCCAGCAGCCAAACTTTGTTGGGCGAGCAGTACTTC,CASSQTLLGEQYF
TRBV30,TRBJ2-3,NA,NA,TGTGCCTACGGACTGCTTACAGATACGCAGTATTTT,CAYGLLTDTQYF
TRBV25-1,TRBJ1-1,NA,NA,TGTGCCAGCAGTGAATACGGCAATGTTGCCCCTGAAGCTTTCTTT,CASSEYGNVAPEAFF
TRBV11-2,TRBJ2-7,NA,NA,TGTGCCAGCAGCTTAGGGCCGCTACTCCCGGGCCTCTTCTACGAGCAGTACTTC,CASSLGPLLPGLFYEQYF
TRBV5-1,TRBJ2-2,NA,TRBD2,TGCGCCAGCAGCTTGGAAGTAGCGGGAGTCGGGGAGCTGTTTTTT,CASSLEVAGVGELFF
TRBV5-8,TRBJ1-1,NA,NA,TGTGCCAGCAGACAGCGAGGGGAGGTAGGAACTGAAGCTTTCTTT,CASRQRGEVGTEAFF
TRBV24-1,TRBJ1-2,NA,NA,TGTGCCACCAGTGACCCCGGGTCCTCCTATGGCTACACCTTC,CATSDPGSSYGYTF
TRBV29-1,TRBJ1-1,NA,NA,TGCAGCGTCCAAATAGCGGGTAGTTACACTGAAGCTTTCTTT,CSVQIAGSYTEAFF
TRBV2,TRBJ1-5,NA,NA,TGTGCCAGCACGTCTTGGCGGATCAATCAGCCCCAGCATTTT,CASTSWRINQPQHF
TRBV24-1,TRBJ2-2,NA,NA,TGTGCCACCAGTGACTCTGTTATGGGGGACACCGGGGAGCTGTTTTTT,CATSDSVMGDTGELFF
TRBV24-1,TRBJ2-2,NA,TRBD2,TGTGCCACCAGTGATTTGCACGCTAGCGGGAGTACGACCACCGGGGAGCTGTTTTTT,CATSDLHASGSTTTGELFF
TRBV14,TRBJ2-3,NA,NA,TGTGCCAGCAGCCTCGCCCAGCTCACAGATACGCAGTATTTT,CASSLAQLTDTQYF
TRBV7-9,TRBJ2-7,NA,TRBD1,TGTGCCAGCGGAGAGAGGGACAGCGTCTACGAGCAGTACTTC,CASGERDSVYEQYF
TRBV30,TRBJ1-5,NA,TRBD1,TGTGCCTGGAGTGCCCGGGACAGGCAAAATCAGCCCCAGCATTTT,CAWSARDRQNQPQHF
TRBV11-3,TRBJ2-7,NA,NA,TGTGCCAGCAGCTTATCCCCCAGTTACGAGCAGTACTTC,CASSLSPSYEQYF
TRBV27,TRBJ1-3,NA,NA,TGTGCCAGCGCCTTTGGTGGGGGCGCGGGAAACACCATATATTTT,CASAFGGGAGNTIYF
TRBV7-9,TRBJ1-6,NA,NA,TGTGCCAGCAGCTCCTCCGGGACCGCTAATTCACCCCTCCACTTT,CASSSSGTANSPLHF
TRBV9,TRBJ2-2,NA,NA,TGTGCCAGCAGCGTAGGACAGTACACCGGGGAGCTGTTTTTT,CASSVGQYTGELFF
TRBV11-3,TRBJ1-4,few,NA,TGTGCCAGCAGCTTAGGCCCTGAAGAAAAACTGTTTTTT,CASSLGPEEKLFF
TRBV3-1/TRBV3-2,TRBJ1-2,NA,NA,TGTGCCAGCAGTCTTGGGACGGCGAACTATGGCTACACCTTC,CASSLGTANYGYTF
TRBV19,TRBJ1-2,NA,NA,TGTGCCAGTAGTATGTCAGGGAGAGAATATGGCTACACCTTC,CASSMSGREYGYTF
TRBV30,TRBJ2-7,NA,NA,TGTGCCTGGAGTGAGTGGGGCAGATACTACGAGCAGTACTTC,CAWSEWGRYYEQYF
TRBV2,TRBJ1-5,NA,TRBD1,TGTGCCAGCAACAGGGGGTGGGATCAGCCCCAGCATTTT,CASNRGWDQPQHF
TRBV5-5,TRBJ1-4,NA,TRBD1,TGTGCCAGCAGCCCAGGGGGGGGGCCTAATGAAAAACTGTTTTTT,CASSPGGGPNEKLFF
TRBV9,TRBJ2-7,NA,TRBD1,TGTGCCAGCAGCGTAGAGACAGGGGCCCTCTCCTACGAGCAGTACTTC,CASSVETGALSYEQYF
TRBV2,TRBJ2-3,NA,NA,TGTGCCAGCAGTGGCGATGGGGATACGCAGTATTTT,CASSGDGDTQYF
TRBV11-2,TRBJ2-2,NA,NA,TGTGCCAGCAGTCCTGTGGGACCCCCCGGGGAGCTGTTTTTT,CASSPVGPPGELFF
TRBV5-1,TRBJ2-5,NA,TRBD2,TGCGCCAGCAGCTTGGCCGGGGGGACGGGCGAGACCCAGTACTTC,CASSLAGGTGETQYF